These 28 T cell receptor beta chains were all obtained from the same sample, sequenced in a study of T cells after posttransplantation cyclophosphamide. Here immunoSEQ multiplex PCR was the method, and the copy in TCRdb shows in-frame clones only, minus some. Among approximately 6,900 clones, 95% to 98% were seen once, and the ten largest hold approximately 0.46%. The specimen was naive CD8+ T cells sorted from PBMCs. The receptors here all came from a woman aged 30 to 39 in good health and a related stem cell transplant donor.

In this sample, this clone turned up once. V and J are TRBV2 and TRBJ2-3, with a tentative D call TRBD2 (5 bases). CDR3 length: 10 residues. The ends were cut back, 8 bases at V and 6 bases at J, with 6 bases in the middle. The germline gives CDR1 SNHLY, CDR2 FYNNEI. The CDR3 bases are TGTGCCAGCCGAGGGGATACGCAGTATTTT. Translated: CASRGDTQYF.

The V gene is TRBV9, the J gene TRBJ2-5; 10 bases line up with TRBD2. CDR3 size: 14 residues. From germline, CDR1 is SGDLS and CDR2 YYNGEE. V trimming: 3 bases; J trimming: 5 bases; junction bases outside the gene matches: 4. For the CDR3, the DNA is TGTGCCAGCAGCGGGCTAGCGGGAGAGGAGACCCAGTACTTC. Amino acid sequence: CASSGLAGEETQYF. The variable domain in full, completed from reference TRBV9 and TRBJ2-5, reads DSGVTQTPKHLITATGQRVTLRCSPRSGDLSVYWYQQSLDQGLQFLIQYYNGEERAKGNILERFSAQQFPDLHSELNLSSLELGDSALYFCASSGLAGEETQYFGPGTRLLVL.

The J gene is TRBJ1-5, the V gene TRBV5-6; D might be TRBD1 (6 bases). The CDR3 contains 16 residues. Trimming removed 0 bases at V and 3 bases at J, with 13 bases between. Germline V gene lookup returns CDR1 SGHDT and CDR2 YYEEEE. The CDR3 DNA reads TGTGCCAGCAGCTTGGCCAGGGGCCTAGTCAATCAGCCCCAGCATTTT. It codes for CASSLARGLVNQPQHF.

The V and J genes are TRBV27 and TRBJ1-1; D unresolved. This CDR3 has 12 amino acids. CDR1 MNHEY and CDR2 SMNVEV come from the germline V gene (reference sequence). Trimming took off 6 bases at V and 8 bases at J, with 13 bases between the two ends. The CDR3 loop is CASSQNSREAFF. The CDR3 DNA sequence: TGTGCCAGCAGCCAAAATTCCCGGGAAGCTTTCTTT.

V gene TRBV19 combines with J gene TRBJ2-7, with 8 bases that match TRBD1. The CDR3 is made up of 14 amino acids. Per germline, CDR1 LNHDA and CDR2 SQIVND (reference sequence). V was clipped by 6 bases and J by 1 base; unmatched bases: 5. Here the CDR3 DNA reads TGTGCCAGTAGCAAGACAGGGGCTTCCTACGAGCAGTACTTC. Translation gives CASSKTGASYEQYF.

This clone was observed a single time. The V and J genes are TRBV7-9 and TRBJ1-2; maybe TRBD1 (5 bases). CDR1 SEHNR and CDR2 FQNEAQ come from the germline V gene (reference sequence). Trimming left V 4 bases short and J 1 base short, with 13 bases between. The CDR3 extends over 15 amino acids. The CDR3 loop is CASSSPPDNNYGYTF. As DNA, the CDR3 is TGTGCCAGCAGCTCCCCTCCGGACAATAACTATGGCTACACCTTC.

The rearrangement joins TRBV7-8 to TRBJ1-1, with TRBD1 identical over 10 bases. The CDR3 totals 16 residues. The J segment lost 1 base and the V segment lost 4 bases, leaving 6 bases of the junction unmatched. Germline CDR1 reads SGHVS; CDR2 reads FQNEAQ. The CDR3 DNA reads TGTGCCAGCAGCTCTGGGACAGGGGTGAAGAACACTGAAGCTTTCTTT. It specifies CASSSGTGVKNTEAFF. Full variable domain (remainder filled in from reference TRBV7-8 and TRBJ1-1): GAGVSQSPRYKVAKRGQDVALRCDPISGHVSLFWYQQALGQGPEFLTYFQNEAQLDKSGLPSDRFFAERPEGSVSTLKIQRTQQEDSAVYLCASSSGTGVKNTEAFFGQGTRLTVV.

V usage is TRBV4-2 and J usage is TRBJ2-7; 9 bases line up with TRBD2. The CDR3 length is 16 residues. CDR1 is LGHNA, CDR2 YNFKEQ, per germline. V shed 2 bases and J 6 bases; nucleotides not matched to a gene: 11. In DNA, the CDR3 is TGTGCCAGCAGCCAAAACCGACTAGCGGCTAATAGCGAGCAGTACTTC. Translation gives CASSQNRLAANSEQYF.

The chain couples TRBV5-4 to TRBJ1-1; D might be TRBD1 (5 bases). The CDR3 has 12 amino acids. Germline V lookup: CDR1 SGHNT, CDR2 YYREEE (reference sequence). V gave up 3 bases and J gave up 6 bases, with 9 bases separating them. The CDR3 protein is CASSWTGAEAFF. The DNA for the CDR3 is TGTGCCAGCAGCTGGACGGGGGCTGAAGCTTTCTTT.

CDR3 loop: CASSEYGGVEQYF. CDR3 nucleotides: TGTGCCAGCAGTGAATATGGAGGGGTCGAGCAGTACTTC. The V call is TRBV25-1, the J call TRBJ2-7, with D possibly TRBD2 on 6 matching bases. This CDR3 is 13 amino acids long. Germline CDR1 reads MGHDK; CDR2 reads SYGVNS. The ends were cut back, 0 bases at V and 6 bases at J, with 9 bases in the middle.

The V gene is TRBV4-1, the J gene TRBJ2-3; the D is unclear. V lost 2 bases, J lost 0 bases, and 15 bases lay in between. This CDR3 has 17 amino acids. Germline CDR1 MGHRA, CDR2 YSYEKL. The CDR3 is CASSQRWQPTSTDTQYF. CDR3 bases: TGCGCCAGCAGCCAAAGGTGGCAGCCGACTAGCACAGATACGCAGTATTTT.

The genes are TRBV11-3 and TRBJ2-2; TRBD2 matches at 12 bases. This CDR3 has 16 residues. Germline-derived CDR1 and CDR2 are SGHNT and YENEEA. With V trimmed by 4 bases and J by 6 bases, 6 bases remained unmatched. The CDR3 region has the DNA TGTGCCAGCAGCTCACTAGCGGGGGGTCCTGCCGGGGAGCTGTTTTTT. Its protein product is CASSSLAGGPAGELFF.

This clone was observed once. This chain links TRBV19 with TRBJ2-1, with D possibly TRBD1 on 6 matching bases. The germline V and J ends were trimmed by 1 base and 2 bases, with 9 bases remaining between them. The CDR3 totals 15 residues. Per germline, CDR1 LNHDA and CDR2 SQIVND (reference sequence). The CDR3 coding sequence is TGTGCCAGTAGTATAGTTGGGGGCCCCTACAATGAGCAGTTCTTC. Its protein is CASSIVGGPYNEQFF.

This chain uses TRBV5-6 with TRBJ1-1, with D possibly being TRBD1 (5 bases). Trimming pared 2 bases from V and 7 bases from J, leaving 15 bases between. Germline assignment: CDR1 SGHDT and CDR2 YYEEEE. The CDR3 is 14 residues long. Here the CDR3 DNA reads TGTGCCAGCAGCTTTGTCACAGGCCATTATGAAGCTTTCTTT. This translates into CASSFVTGHYEAFF.

This chain joins TRBV5-4 and TRBJ2-1; D is uncertain. The V gene's germline CDR1 is SGHNT and CDR2 YYREEE (reference sequence). The V and J ends lost 6 bases and 6 bases respectively, with 7 bases between them. The CDR3 contains 11 residues. In nucleotides, the CDR3 is TGTGCCAGCACCTCGGGCAATGAGCAGTTCTTC. Translating it yields CASTSGNEQFF.

The V call is TRBV7-9, the J call TRBJ1-4, with TRBD1 as a possible D gene (5 bases). Per germline, CDR1 SEHNR and CDR2 FQNEAQ (reference sequence). The CDR3 contains 16 residues. Between the trimmed V and J ends, which lost 2 bases and 0 bases, there was a span of 10 bases. CDR3 protein: CASSLRQLPTNEKLFF. As DNA, the CDR3 is TGTGCCAGCAGCTTAAGACAGCTACCAACTAATGAAAAACTGTTTTTT.

A single count supports this clone. V is TRBV5-4 and J is TRBJ2-7, with TRBD1 identical over 7 bases. The CDR3 runs 16 residues. CDR1 is SGHNT and CDR2 is YYREEE in the germline V gene (reference sequence). Trimming cost V 0 bases and J 4 bases; bases outside gene matches: 10. The CDR3 sequence: CASSLAADRLLYEQYF. CDR3 in DNA: TGTGCCAGCAGCTTGGCCGCGGACAGGTTATTGTACGAGCAGTACTTC. The full variable domain, in which reference TRBV5-4 and TRBJ2-7 provide the parts outside the CDR3, is ETGVTQSPTHLIKTRGQQVTLRCSSQSGHNTVSWYQQALGQGPQFIFQYYREEENGRGNFPPRFSGLQFPNYSSELNVNALELDDSALYLCASSLAADRLLYEQYFGPGTRLTVT.

V is TRBV6-1 and J is TRBJ1-2, with D maybe TRBD1 (5 bases). Germline-derived CDR1 and CDR2 are MNHNS and SASEGT. V was clipped by 2 bases and J by 4 bases, with 14 bases between them. The CDR3 has 15 amino acids. The CDR3 DNA is TGTGCCAGCAGTGAAAGCCGGGCCCAGGGCTATGGCTACACCTTC. Translation gives CASSESRAQGYGYTF.

The CDR3, as DNA: TGTGCCAGCAGTCCCCACGGGAATTCGAATTCACCCCTCCACTTT. This sequence encodes CASSPHGNSNSPLHF. This chain joins TRBV27 and TRBJ1-6; D is undetermined. Germline CDR1 reads MNHEY; CDR2 reads SMNVEV (reference sequence). The CDR3 sequence is 15 residues long. Trimming removed 5 bases at V and 7 bases at J, with 15 bases between.

The chain is built from TRBV5-1 and TRBJ1-2; D unclear. Germline values: CDR1 SGHRS, CDR2 YFSETQ. V lost 2 bases, J lost 1 base, and 9 bases lay in between. The CDR3 consists of 14 residues. CDR3 nucleotides: TGCGCCAGCAGCTTCGGGGAGTTTAACTATGGCTACACCTTC. As protein: CASSFGEFNYGYTF.

This chain joins TRBV2 and TRBJ2-3; TRBD1 matches at 8 bases. V lost 3 bases, J lost 1 base, and 3 bases stayed unmatched. This CDR3 comprises 15 residues. Germline V gene data show CDR1 as SNHLY and CDR2 as FYNNEI. CDR3 loop: CASSDPGQGTDTQYF. The CDR3 nucleotides are TGTGCCAGCAGTGATCCGGGACAGGGCACAGATACGCAGTATTTT.

This sequence joins TRBV27 and TRBJ2-7; 8 bases align to TRBD1. CDR3 size: 13 residues. The V gene's germline CDR1 is MNHEY and CDR2 SMNVEV (reference sequence). The V segment lost 8 bases and the J segment 0 bases; nucleotides outside the gene matches: 3. CDR3 sequence (DNA): TGTGCCAGCCGAACAGGGGGCTCCTACGAGCAGTACTTC. Translation gives CASRTGGSYEQYF.

The rearrangement uses TRBV11-2 and TRBJ2-1; weak D call: TRBD2 (5 bases). In germline, CDR1 is SGHAT, CDR2 FQNNGV. The CDR3 runs 16 residues. The V end lost 0 bases, the J end lost 1 base, and 10 bases lay between the germline ends. CDR3 bases: TGTGCCAGCAGCTTAGAGGTGGGAGATTCCTACAATGAGCAGTTCTTC. It codes for CASSLEVGDSYNEQFF.

This rearrangement joins TRBV7-9 to TRBJ2-6; 9 nucleotides match TRBD1. Germline trimming cut 1 base from V and 2 bases from J; bases unmatched to any gene: 9. CDR1 and CDR2 (germline): SEHNR, FQNEAQ (reference sequence). The CDR3 is made up of 19 amino acids. The chain's CDR3 is CASSLVGGQGFPGANVLTF. DNA of the CDR3: TGTGCCAGCAGCTTAGTGGGCGGACAGGGGTTCCCTGGGGCCAACGTCCTGACTTTC.

V and J are TRBV4-3 and TRBJ2-5; D is perhaps TRBD2 (5 bases). Germline CDR1 reads LGHNA; CDR2 reads YSLEER. V was cut by 3 bases and J by 5 bases, with 16 bases left in between. The CDR3 loop spans 15 amino acids. CDR3: CASSQSLGLGETQYF. CDR3 DNA: TGCGCCAGCAGCCAGTCACTAGGTCTAGGTGAGACCCAGTACTTC.

The CDR3 is CASSQGPEQFF. For the CDR3, the DNA is TGCGCCAGCAGCCAAGGGCCTGAGCAGTTCTTC. This chain joins TRBV4-1 and TRBJ2-1; D gene ambiguous. The CDR3 consists of 11 residues. The germline CDR1 and CDR2 sequences are MGHRA and YSYEKL. V lost 1 base and J lost 9, with 4 bases in between.

This sequence joins TRBV7-9 and TRBJ2-5; TRBD1 matches 8 bases. The CDR3 consists of 13 residues. Losses at the gene ends were 5 bases for V and 11 bases for J; bases not matched to a gene: 10. Germline assignment: CDR1 SEHNR and CDR2 FQNEAQ (reference sequence). CDR3 amino acids: CASSPQDRDWQYF. The CDR3 bases are TGTGCCAGCAGCCCCCAGGACAGGGATTGGCAGTACTTC.

The V and J genes are TRBV9 and TRBJ2-1, with no clear D. Looked up from germline, CDR1 is SGDLS and CDR2 is YYNGEE. The V and J ends lost 7 bases and 3 bases respectively, with 8 bases between them. The CDR3 covers 12 residues. CDR3 sequence (DNA): TGTGCCAGCGATCGAGGCTACAATGAGCAGTTCTTC. Its protein is CASDRGYNEQFF.